The rows below give T cell receptor beta chains drawn from one sample of a study of CD8 T cells in Susac syndrome. TCRdb re-analysed the immunoSEQ multiplex PCR reads in MiXCR, keeping a single row per CDR3 protein. The profile shows 160,000 or so distinct CDR3 sequences, 90% to 95% of them singletons. Input material: CD4+ T cells from PBMCs. These receptors were collected from a human donor with Susac syndrome. Each CDR3 is given with its conserved first and last residue. A D gene is named only where the DNA matches it firmly. Expanded clones are given a class, and other clones once, few, many or no size at all.

TRBV19	once	TRBJ2-1	NA	CASGRAEQFF	TGTGCCAGTGGTAGGGCTGAGCAGTTCTTC
TRBV4-1	NA	TRBJ2-1	TRBD2	CASSRTSGGWNEQFF	TGCGCCAGCAGCCGAACTAGCGGGGGCTGGAATGAGCAGTTCTTC
TRBV12-3/TRBV12-4	NA	TRBJ2-5	NA	CASSFGPRGTQYF	TGTGCCAGCAGTTTCGGCCCACGCGGGACCCAGTACTTC
TRBV29-1	NA	TRBJ2-1	NA	CSVEGTLRGATYNEQFF	TGCAGCGTTGAAGGCACCCTAAGAGGGGCCACCTACAATGAGCAGTTCTTC
TRBV12-5	NA	TRBJ2-7	NA	CASGGYEQYF	TGTGCTAGTGGGGGTTACGAGCAGTACTTC
TRBV6-1	NA	TRBJ1-2	NA	CASSEYGYTF	TGTGCCAGCAGTGAATATGGCTACACCTTC
TRBV4-1	NA	TRBJ1-1	NA	CASSQAGTPNTEAFF	TGCGCCAGCAGCCAAGCCGGGACACCGAACACTGAAGCTTTCTTT
TRBV19	NA	TRBJ1-1	NA	CASSIAGQGTEAFF	TGTGCCAGTAGTATTGCGGGGCAGGGCACTGAAGCTTTCTTT
TRBV13	NA	TRBJ2-3	TRBD2	CASSLDTGSSGVLDTQYF	TGTGCCAGCAGCCTAGACACGGGCTCTAGCGGAGTACTAGATACGCAGTATTTT
TRBV27	NA	TRBJ2-5	NA	CATLRWAGAQETQYF	TGTGCCACTCTAAGGTGGGCAGGAGCTCAAGAGACCCAGTACTTC
TRBV15	NA	TRBJ2-7	TRBD1	CATGDRATYEQYF	TGTGCCACCGGGGACAGGGCGACGTACGAGCAGTACTTC
TRBV9	once	TRBJ1-2	TRBD1	CASSVRGQGMFGYTF	TGTGCCAGCAGCGTGAGGGGACAGGGGATGTTTGGCTACACCTTC
TRBV5-1	NA	TRBJ2-7	TRBD2	CASSLAGLAGALSSYEQYF	TGCGCCAGCAGCTTGGCCGGCCTAGCGGGGGCCCTAAGCTCCTACGAGCAGTACTTC
TRBV29-1	NA	TRBJ1-2	NA	CSVRQTLNYGYTF	TGCAGCGTTCGGCAGACTTTAAACTATGGCTACACCTTC
TRBV20-1	NA	TRBJ2-3	NA	CSARTFTDTQYF	TGCAGTGCTAGGACTTTCACAGATACGCAGTATTTT
TRBV28	NA	TRBJ1-5	NA	CASREGGHGVKGQPQHF	TGTGCCAGCAGAGAAGGGGGACATGGGGTAAAGGGTCAGCCCCAGCATTTT
TRBV18	NA	TRBJ2-7	TRBD2	CASSRGSSGGLSYEQYF	TGTGCCAGCTCACGGGGGAGTAGCGGGGGCCTCTCCTACGAGCAGTACTTC
TRBV11-2	NA	TRBJ1-2	NA	CASSLDSLDRPGYGYTF	TGTGCCAGCAGCTTAGATTCCCTTGACAGGCCTGGCTATGGCTACACCTTC
TRBV5-1	NA	TRBJ1-1	TRBD1	CASSLEHRGTEAFF	TGCGCCAGCAGCCTTGAACACAGGGGCACTGAAGCTTTCTTT
TRBV15	once	TRBJ2-1	NA	CATSRDVSRDNEQFF	TGTGCCACCAGCAGAGATGTGAGCAGAGACAATGAGCAGTTCTTC
TRBV3-1	NA	TRBJ1-1	NA	CASSPREREAFF	TGTGCCAGCAGTCCAAGAGAGCGTGAAGCTTTCTTT
TRBV7-9	NA	TRBJ2-5	TRBD1	CASSSYGAGGIQETQYF	TGTGCCAGCAGCTCCTACGGGGCAGGGGGTATCCAGGAGACCCAGTACTTC
TRBV7-2	NA	TRBJ1-3	TRBD1	CASSGTAALSGNTIYF	TGTGCCAGCAGCGGGACAGCGGCCCTCTCTGGAAACACCATATATTTT
TRBV5-1	NA	TRBJ1-4	TRBD1	CASSSQGATNEKLFF	TGCGCCAGCAGCAGTCAGGGGGCAACTAATGAAAAACTGTTTTTT
TRBV30	NA	TRBJ1-2	NA	CAWSRGLEKNGYTF	TGTGCCTGGAGTCGGGGCCTGGAAAAGAATGGCTACACCTTC
TRBV20-1	NA	TRBJ2-1	TRBD1	CSASRGQEGNEQFF	TGCAGTGCTAGTCGGGGACAGGAGGGCAATGAGCAGTTCTTC
TRBV7-9	NA	TRBJ2-7	NA	CASSLDSLSSYEQYF	TGTGCCAGCAGCTTAGATAGCCTTAGCTCCTACGAGCAGTACTTC
TRBV12-3/TRBV12-4	NA	TRBJ1-6	TRBD1	CASSLRAGQNSPLHF	TGTGCCAGCAGTTTACGGGCGGGACAGAATTCACCCCTCCACTTT